Below, 30 T cell receptor beta chains from the same sample are listed, as sequenced in a study of T cells expressing NK-cell markers. TCRdb re-called the 5' RACE reads; one entry per CDR3 protein, DNA not given. The ten most abundant clones cover approximately 12% of a sample with around 380,000 distinct CDR3 sequences. The material sequenced was blood T cells: a sorted CD56 or NKG2C T cell subset, CD4+ or CD8+ T cells, or bulk PBMC T cells (not recorded which). Receptor source: a woman aged 45-65 years in good health.

The chain is built from TRBV7-9 and TRBJ2-4; TCRdb returns TRBD1, unconfirmable since there is no DNA. CDR3 length equals 13 residues. The germline V gene has CDR1 SEHNR and CDR2 FQNEAQ (reference sequence). CDR3 loop: CASSGRGRDIQYF.

The chain uses TRBV7-9 and TRBJ2-1; TCRdb indicates TRBD1, and absent DNA this call remains unverified. CDR1 is SEHNR and CDR2 is FQNEAQ in the germline V gene (reference sequence). This CDR3 is 16 amino acids long. CDR3: CASRSETAPRWGEQFF.

The genes are TRBV6-6 and TRBJ2-1; TCRdb lists TRBD2, though no DNA is available to test this call. CDR1 is MNHNY, CDR2 SVGAGI, per germline (reference sequence). The CDR3 runs to 15 residues. This CDR3 is CASRKTSGYLNEQFF.

This chain joins TRBV5-1 and TRBJ2-2; TCRdb names TRBD1, which stays unverified in the absence of DNA. This CDR3 region has 14 residues. The germline V gene has CDR1 SGHRS and CDR2 YFSETQ. This CDR3 reads CASSLTGWTGELFF.

This chain links TRBV5-1 with TRBJ2-1; TCRdb names TRBD1, which stays unverified in the absence of DNA. The CDR3 runs 17 residues. CDR1 and CDR2 from the germline V gene are SGHRS and YFSETQ. The CDR3 reads CASSLTSRQGPYNEQFF.

The chain joins TRBV27 to TRBJ2-7; the TRBD2 assignment by TCRdb is unverifiable without DNA. Per the germline V gene, CDR1 is MNHEY and CDR2 is SMNVEV (reference sequence). This CDR3 has 16 amino acids. CDR3 in amino acids: CASSPLGGAGAYEQYF.

V and J are TRBV20-1 and TRBJ1-6; checking the TCRdb D call of TRBD1 is not possible without DNA. The V gene's germline CDR1 is DFQATT and CDR2 SNEGSKA (reference sequence). The CDR3 extends over 15 amino acids. This CDR3 is CSARVQGRGDSPLHF.

V gene TRBV5-1 combines with J gene TRBJ1-1. This CDR3 contains 14 residues. Germline lookup yields CDR1 SGHRS and CDR2 YFSETQ. This chain's CDR3 is CASSLDVATAEAFF.

This sequence joins TRBV5-6 and TRBJ2-2; TCRdb's assignment of TRBD2 cannot be checked, as there is no DNA. The CDR3 has 17 amino acids. Germline CDR1 is SGHDT and CDR2 is YYEEEE. This chain's CDR3 is CASSLVRAAANTGELFF.

The CDR3 is CASSWFQGLALETQYF. The genes are TRBV6-5 and TRBJ2-5; TCRdb picks TRBD2, but there is no DNA to check that call. Germline CDR1 is MNHEY and CDR2 is SVGAGI. The CDR3 is 16 amino acids.

This chain links TRBV5-1 with TRBJ2-1; TCRdb reports TRBD1, a call that lacks DNA to check it against. Germline V gene lookup returns CDR1 SGHRS and CDR2 YFSETQ. The CDR3 is 14 amino acids. This chain's CDR3 is CASSLDRDLGEQFF.

The chain couples TRBV30 to TRBJ1-4; TCRdb indicates TRBD1, and absent DNA this call remains unverified. Germline V gene sequence: CDR1 GTSNPN, CDR2 SVGIG (reference sequence). The CDR3 runs 18 residues. CDR3 loop: CAWRKGLLTGTGDEKLFF.

V gene TRBV20-1 combines with J gene TRBJ2-3; there is no DNA to check the TCRdb D call of TRBD2. The CDR3 totals 14 residues. Germline CDR1 reads DFQATT; CDR2 reads SNEGSKA (reference sequence). This CDR3 reads CSAISGGETDTQYF.

CDR3 amino acids: CSAKVSGRSPYEQYF. The chain uses TRBV20-1 and TRBJ2-7; checking the TCRdb D call of TRBD2 is not possible without DNA. Germline-derived CDR1 and CDR2 are DFQATT and SNEGSKA (reference sequence). CDR3 length: 15 residues.

V and J are TRBV2 and TRBJ1-2. Germline values: CDR1 SNHLY, CDR2 FYNNEI. This CDR3 contains 11 residues. CDR3 in amino acids: CASSELRGYTF.

This chain uses TRBV7-9 with TRBJ2-1; TCRdb proposes TRBD2, but this gene call is untestable without DNA. CDR1 is SEHNR, CDR2 FQNEAQ, per germline (reference sequence). The CDR3 sequence is 16 residues long. The CDR3 is CEKESAGGCSYNEQFF.

The rearrangement joins TRBV20-1 to TRBJ2-7; with no DNA, the TCRdb D assignment of TRBD2 cannot be verified. Looked up from germline, CDR1 is DFQATT and CDR2 is SNEGSKA (reference sequence). The CDR3 has 13 residues. CDR3 sequence: CSARDEGNREQYF.

The chain is built from TRBV7-9 and TRBJ2-2; the D call of TRBD2 rests on TCRdb alone, since no DNA is present to check it. The CDR3 totals 16 residues. CDR1 is SEHNR, CDR2 FQNEAQ, per germline (reference sequence). The CDR3 protein is CASSRPSGGRTGELFF. Together with reference TRBV7-9 and TRBJ2-2, the CDR3 gives the full variable domain: DTGVSQNPRHKITKRGQNVTFRCDPISEHNRLYWYRQTLGQGPEFLTYFQNEAQLEKSRLLSDRFSAERPKGSFSTLEIQRTEQGDSAMYLCASSRPSGGRTGELFFGEGSRLTVL.

The chain uses TRBV19 and TRBJ2-3. The CDR3 totals 12 residues. The germline V gene has CDR1 LNHDA and CDR2 SQIVND (reference sequence). The CDR3 reads CASSRSTDTQYF. The full variable domain, completed using reference TRBV19 and TRBJ2-3, is DGGITQSPKYLFRKEGQNVTLSCEQNLNHDAMYWYRQDPGQGLRLIYYSQIVNDFQKGDIAEGYSVSREKKESFPLTVTSAQKNPTAFYLCASSRSTDTQYFGPGTRLTVL.

The rearrangement joins TRBV4-2 to TRBJ2-4; with no DNA, the TCRdb D assignment of TRBD2 cannot be verified. This CDR3 is 18 amino acids long. CDR1 and CDR2 from the germline V gene are LGHNA and YNFKEQ. This CDR3 is CASSQRGGAGGNQNIQYF.

The chain uses TRBV6-2 or TRBV6-3 and TRBJ2-7; without DNA, the TCRdb call of TRBD1 cannot be checked. The CDR3 covers 14 residues. Germline values: CDR1 MNHEY, CDR2 SVGEGT. CDR3 loop: CASSPPTVSYEQYF.

The chain joins TRBV20-1 to TRBJ2-4; with no DNA, the TCRdb D assignment of TRBD1 cannot be verified. Germline CDR1 is DFQATT and CDR2 is SNEGSKA (reference sequence). This CDR3 region has 14 residues. The CDR3 sequence is CSARLPRGKNIQYF.

CDR3: CASSFTGDGNTIYF. The V call is TRBV19, the J call TRBJ1-3; TCRdb selects TRBD1, and the lack of DNA leaves this call unchecked. This CDR3 is 14 amino acids long. CDR1 is LNHDA and CDR2 is SQIVND in the germline V gene (reference sequence).

CDR3 sequence reads: CASSLSRSTEQFF. The chain uses TRBV27 and TRBJ2-1. The CDR3 runs to 13 residues. Germline V gene lookup returns CDR1 MNHEY and CDR2 SMNVEV (reference sequence).

Here the CDR3 reads CATSRAGLAGNEQFF. This sequence joins TRBV15 and TRBJ2-1; TCRdb designates TRBD2, a call that cannot be tested without DNA. The length of the CDR3 is 15 residues. Germline assignment: CDR1 LNHNV and CDR2 YYDKDF (reference sequence).

CDR3 region: CASSLVWDSRSGNTIYF. The chain carries TRBV7-2 and TRBJ1-3; TCRdb's D call of TRBD1 is untestable without DNA. The germline V gene encodes CDR1 SGHTA and CDR2 FQGNSA. This CDR3 contains 17 residues.

The chain carries TRBV5-1 and TRBJ2-1; absent DNA, TCRdb's TRBD2 call cannot be checked. The germline V gene encodes CDR1 SGHRS and CDR2 YFSETQ. The CDR3 covers 15 residues. The CDR3 region is CASRPSGIGQQEQFF. The whole variable domain, remainder taken from reference TRBV5-1 and TRBJ2-1, is KAGVTQTPRYLIKTRGQQVTLSCSPISGHRSVSWYQQTPGQGLQFLFEYFSETQRNKGNFPGRFSGRQFSNSRSEMNVSTLELGDSALYLCASRPSGIGQQEQFFGPGTRLTVL.

This chain joins TRBV5-4 and TRBJ1-2; checking the TCRdb D call of TRBD1 is not possible without DNA. This CDR3 contains 15 residues. Germline V gene data show CDR1 as SGHNT and CDR2 as YYREEE (reference sequence). The CDR3 is CASTLQGQGAFGYTF.

J is TRBJ2-2 and V is TRBV7-6; there is no DNA to check the TCRdb D call of TRBD1. The V gene's germline CDR1 is SGHVS and CDR2 FNYEAQ. The CDR3 has 15 residues. CDR3 residues: CASSDSGQVAGELFF.

The rearrangement links TRBV3-1 to TRBJ2-7; TCRdb returns TRBD1, unconfirmable since there is no DNA. This CDR3 is 15 amino acids long. CDR1 LGHDT and CDR2 YNNKEL come from the germline V gene (reference sequence). This CDR3 is CASSQDGGASYEQYF.